This record concerns one TCR beta chain sequence. This entry belongs to a study of blood T cell repertoires in COVID-19. The wider study: The United States, Italy and Spain provided the acute and convalescent COVID-19 samples. Nucleic acid was either cDNA or gDNA, and it came from T cells, B-cell-depleted T cells, or PBMCs.

Germline trimming cut 7 bases from V and 5 bases from J; bases unmatched to any gene: 7. Germline V CDR1 and CDR2: SNHLY, FYNNEI. The CDR3 has 15 residues. How the authors handled the data: Reference gene primer amplification in the assay estimated nucleated cell counts. TCRdb's copy holds only in-frame clones and misses some; the assay was immunoSEQ multiplex PCR. V and J calls and clone size come straight from that table; D and trimming were deduced from the DNA. The sample contains around 89,000 clones, 60% to 80% of which appear only once. This receptor was obtained from a woman older than 75 with acute or convalescent COVID-19. Specimen: peripheral blood. The rearrangement uses TRBV2 and TRBJ2-2; 10 positions agree with TRBD2. CDR3 DNA sequence: TGTGCCAGCACCCGAGCGGGGGGGCCGACCGGGGAGCTGTTTTTT. Translated: CASTRAGGPTGELFF. Full variable domain (remainder filled in from reference TRBV2 and TRBJ2-2): EPEVTQTPSHQVTQMGQEVILRCVPISNHLYFYWYRQILGQKVEFLVSFYNNEISEKSEIFDDQFSVERPDGSNFTLKIRSTKLEDSAMYFCASTRAGGPTGELFFGEGSRLTVL.